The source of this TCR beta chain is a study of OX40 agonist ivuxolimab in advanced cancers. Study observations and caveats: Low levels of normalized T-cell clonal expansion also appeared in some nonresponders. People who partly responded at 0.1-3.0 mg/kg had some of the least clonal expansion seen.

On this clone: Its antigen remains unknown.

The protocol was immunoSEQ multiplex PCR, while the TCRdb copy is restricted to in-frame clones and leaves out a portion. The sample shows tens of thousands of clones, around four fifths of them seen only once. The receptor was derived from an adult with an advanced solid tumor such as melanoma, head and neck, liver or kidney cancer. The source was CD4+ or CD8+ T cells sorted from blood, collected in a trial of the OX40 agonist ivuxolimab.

The CDR3 DNA is TGTGCCAGCAGCTTAGTGGCCGGGACTCTGACCGGCTACGAGCAGTACTTC. Translating gives CASSLVAGTLTGYEQYF. V and J are TRBV7-3 and TRBJ2-7; D might be TRBD2 (6 bases). This CDR3 comprises 17 residues. Germline assignment: CDR1 SGHTA and CDR2 FQGTGA. The germline V and J ends were trimmed by 2 bases and 3 bases, with 20 bases remaining between them.